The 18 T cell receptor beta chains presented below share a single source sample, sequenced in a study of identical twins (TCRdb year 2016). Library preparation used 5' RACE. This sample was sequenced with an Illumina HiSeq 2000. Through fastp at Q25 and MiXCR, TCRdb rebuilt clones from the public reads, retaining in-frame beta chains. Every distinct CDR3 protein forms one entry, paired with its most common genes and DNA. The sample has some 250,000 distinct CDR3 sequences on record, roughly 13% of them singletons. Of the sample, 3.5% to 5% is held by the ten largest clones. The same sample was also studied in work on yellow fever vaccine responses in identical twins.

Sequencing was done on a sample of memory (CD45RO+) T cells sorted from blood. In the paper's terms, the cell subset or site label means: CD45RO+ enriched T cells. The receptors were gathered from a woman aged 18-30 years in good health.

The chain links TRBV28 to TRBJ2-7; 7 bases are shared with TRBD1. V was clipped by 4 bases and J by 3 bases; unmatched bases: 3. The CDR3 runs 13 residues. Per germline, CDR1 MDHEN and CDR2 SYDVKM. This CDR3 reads CASSSTGLYEQYF. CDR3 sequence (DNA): TGTGCCAGCAGTTCGACAGGGCTCTACGAGCAGTACTTC.

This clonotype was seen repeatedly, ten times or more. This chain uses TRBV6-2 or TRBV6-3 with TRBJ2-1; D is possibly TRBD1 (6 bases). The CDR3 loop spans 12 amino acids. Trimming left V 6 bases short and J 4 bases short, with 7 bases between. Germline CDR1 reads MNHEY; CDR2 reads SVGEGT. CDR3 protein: CASRDRYNEQFF. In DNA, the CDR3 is TGTGCCAGCAGGGACAGATACAATGAGCAGTTCTTC.

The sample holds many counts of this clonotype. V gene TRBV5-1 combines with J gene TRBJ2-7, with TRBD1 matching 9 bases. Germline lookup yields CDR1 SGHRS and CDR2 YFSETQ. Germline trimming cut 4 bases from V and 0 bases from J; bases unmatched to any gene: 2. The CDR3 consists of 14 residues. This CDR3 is CASSTGQGSYEQYF. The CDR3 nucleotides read TGCGCCAGCAGCACGGGACAGGGCTCCTACGAGCAGTACTTC.

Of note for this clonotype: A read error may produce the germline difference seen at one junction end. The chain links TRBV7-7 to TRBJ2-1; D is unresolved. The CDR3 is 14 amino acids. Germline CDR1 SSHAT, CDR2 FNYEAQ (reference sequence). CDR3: CASSLAGPTNEQFF. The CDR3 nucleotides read TGTGCTAGCAGCTTAGCAGGTCCTACCAATGAGCAGTTCTTC.

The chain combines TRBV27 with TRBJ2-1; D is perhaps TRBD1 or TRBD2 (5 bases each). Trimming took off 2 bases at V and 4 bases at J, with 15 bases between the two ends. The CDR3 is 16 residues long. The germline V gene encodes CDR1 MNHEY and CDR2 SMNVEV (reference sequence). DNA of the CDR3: TGTGCCAGCAGTTTACGAGGGAAGCAGGGATACAATGAGCAGTTCTTC. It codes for CASSLRGKQGYNEQFF.

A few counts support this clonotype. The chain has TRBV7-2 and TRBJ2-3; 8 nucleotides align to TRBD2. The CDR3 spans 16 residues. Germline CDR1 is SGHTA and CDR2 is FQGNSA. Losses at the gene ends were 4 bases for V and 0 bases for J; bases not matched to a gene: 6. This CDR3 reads CASSSTSGGSTDTQYF. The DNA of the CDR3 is TGTGCCAGCAGCTCGACGAGCGGGGGAAGCACAGATACGCAGTATTTT. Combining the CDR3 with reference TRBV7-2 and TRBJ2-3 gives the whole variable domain GAGVSQSPSNKVTEKGKDVELRCDPISGHTALYWYRQSLGQGLEFLIYFQGNSAPDKSGLPSDRFSAERTGGSVSTLTIQRTQQEDSAVYLCASSSTSGGSTDTQYFGPGTRLTVL.

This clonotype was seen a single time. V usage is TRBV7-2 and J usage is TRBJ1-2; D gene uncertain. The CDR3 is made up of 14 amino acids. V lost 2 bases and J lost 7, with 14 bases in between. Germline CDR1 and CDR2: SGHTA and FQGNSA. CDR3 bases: TGTGCCAGCAGCTTATATCTCAAGGGTGGTGGCTACACCTTC. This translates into CASSLYLKGGGYTF.

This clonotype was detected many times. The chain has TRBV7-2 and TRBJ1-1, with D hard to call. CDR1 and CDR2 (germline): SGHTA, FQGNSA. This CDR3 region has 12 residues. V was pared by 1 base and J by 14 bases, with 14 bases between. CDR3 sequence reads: CASSLVHTTIFF. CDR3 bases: TGTGCCAGCAGCTTAGTTCACACCACAATCTTCTTT.

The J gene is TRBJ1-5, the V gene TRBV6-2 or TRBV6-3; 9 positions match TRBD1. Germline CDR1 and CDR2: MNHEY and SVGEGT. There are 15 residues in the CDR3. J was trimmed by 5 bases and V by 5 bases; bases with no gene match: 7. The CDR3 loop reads CASSTGTGLHQPQHF. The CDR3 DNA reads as TGTGCCAGCAGTACCGGGACAGGGCTTCATCAGCCCCAGCATTTT.

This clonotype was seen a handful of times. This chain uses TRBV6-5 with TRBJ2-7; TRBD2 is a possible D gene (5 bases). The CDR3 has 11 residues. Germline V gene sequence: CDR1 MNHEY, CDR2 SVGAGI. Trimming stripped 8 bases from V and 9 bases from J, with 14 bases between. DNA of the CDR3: TGTGCCAGCGGAAGGGAGCTGGCGCAGTACTTC. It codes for CASGRELAQYF.

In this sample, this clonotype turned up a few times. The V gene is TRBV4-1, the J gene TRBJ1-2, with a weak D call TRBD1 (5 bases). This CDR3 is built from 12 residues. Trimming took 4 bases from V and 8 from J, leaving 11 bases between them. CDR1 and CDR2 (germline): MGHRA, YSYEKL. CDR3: CASSRRGEGYTF. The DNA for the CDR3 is TGCGCCAGCAGCCGACGGGGGGAGGGCTACACCTTC.

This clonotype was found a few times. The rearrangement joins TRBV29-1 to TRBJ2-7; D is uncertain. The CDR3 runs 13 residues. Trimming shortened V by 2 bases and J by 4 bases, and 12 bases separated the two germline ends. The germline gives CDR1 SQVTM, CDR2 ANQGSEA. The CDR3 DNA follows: TGCAGCGTTGAAAGTGGAGAGTCTTACGAGCAGTACTTC. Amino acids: CSVESGESYEQYF.

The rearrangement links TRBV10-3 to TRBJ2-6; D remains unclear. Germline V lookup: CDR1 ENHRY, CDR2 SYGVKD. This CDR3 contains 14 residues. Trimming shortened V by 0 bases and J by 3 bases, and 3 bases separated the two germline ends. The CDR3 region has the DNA TGTGCCATCAGTGAGTCGGGTGGGGCCAACGTCCTGACTTTC. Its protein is CAISESGGANVLTF.

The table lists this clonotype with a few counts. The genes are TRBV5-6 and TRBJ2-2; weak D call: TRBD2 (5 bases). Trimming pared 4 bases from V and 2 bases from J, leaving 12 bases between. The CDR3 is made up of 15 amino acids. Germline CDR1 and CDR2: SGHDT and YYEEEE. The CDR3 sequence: CASSQLDRNTGELFF. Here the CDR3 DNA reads TGTGCCAGCAGCCAACTAGATAGAAACACCGGGGAGCTGTTTTTT.

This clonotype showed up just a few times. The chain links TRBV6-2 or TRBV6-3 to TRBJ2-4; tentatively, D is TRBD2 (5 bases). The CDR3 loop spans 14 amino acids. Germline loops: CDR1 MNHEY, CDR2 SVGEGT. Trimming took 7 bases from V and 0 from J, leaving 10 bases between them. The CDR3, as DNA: TGTGCCAGCACCGAGGGATTAGCCAAAAACATTCAGTACTTC. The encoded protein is CASTEGLAKNIQYF.

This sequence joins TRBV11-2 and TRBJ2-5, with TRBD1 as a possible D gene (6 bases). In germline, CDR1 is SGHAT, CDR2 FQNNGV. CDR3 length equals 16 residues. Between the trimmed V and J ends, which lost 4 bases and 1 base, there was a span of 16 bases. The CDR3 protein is CASSSIPGHFQETQYF. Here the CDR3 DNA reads TGTGCCAGCAGCTCTATCCCGGGACACTTCCAAGAGACCCAGTACTTC.

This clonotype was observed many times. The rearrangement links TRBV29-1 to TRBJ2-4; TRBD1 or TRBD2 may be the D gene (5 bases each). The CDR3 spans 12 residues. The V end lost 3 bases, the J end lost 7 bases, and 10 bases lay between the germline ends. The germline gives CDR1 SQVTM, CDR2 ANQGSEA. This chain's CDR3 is CSVEAGTNIQYF. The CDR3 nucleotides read TGCAGCGTTGAGGCAGGGACGAACATTCAGTACTTC.

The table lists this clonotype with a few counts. CDR3 region: CASSQDGLAGGNEQFF. The CDR3 DNA reads TGCGCCAGCAGCCAAGATGGACTAGCGGGAGGGAATGAGCAGTTCTTC. J is TRBJ2-1 and V is TRBV4-3, with 15 positions matching TRBD2. Trimming at V came to 0 bases and at J to 7 bases, leaving 1 base not matched to a gene. CDR3 length: 16 amino acids. Germline V gene data show CDR1 as LGHNA and CDR2 as YSLEER.